Here is one T cell receptor beta chain with its context. Original processing methods: Amplification with reference gene primers provided the estimates of nucleated cell counts. Method: immunoSEQ multiplex PCR; TCRdb's copy keeps in-frame clones and lacks some. V and J calls and clone size are copied from that table; D and trimming were computed from the DNA. The table includes 150,000 to 200,000 clones, 80% to 90% detected once. These data are taken from a study of blood T cell repertoires in COVID-19. Study-level information: Acute-phase and convalescent COVID-19 samples originated in the United States, Italy and Spain. Sources were T cells, B-cell-depleted T cells, or PBMCs; the material itself was cDNA or gDNA.

The length of the CDR3 is 12 residues. V lost 3 bases and J 12 bases, leaving 14 bases between the germline ends. The germline V gene encodes CDR1 LGHDT and CDR2 YNNKEL (reference sequence). The receptor was isolated from a man in his fifties with active or convalescent COVID-19. V is TRBV3-1 (or the pseudogene TRBV3-2) and J is TRBJ1-1; D is perhaps TRBD1 (6 bases). The sample comprised peripheral blood. The CDR3, as DNA: TGTGCCAGCAGCCAGGCTATGCGGGGGCCTTTCTTT. Protein sequence: CASSQAMRGPFF.